A single sample is the source of the 30 T cell receptor beta chains below, sequenced in a study of blood T cell repertoires in COVID-19. Profiled with immunoSEQ multiplex PCR; TCRdb holds only in-frame clones, not every one. The table has about 230,000 clones, roughly 80% seen once. Sequences were obtained from peripheral blood. The receptors derive from a woman at least 80 years old with acute or convalescent COVID-19.

The chain carries TRBV7-2 and TRBJ1-1; tentative D call: TRBD1 (6 bases). Germline V gives CDR1 SGHTA, CDR2 FQGNSA. This CDR3 spans 15 amino acids. Trimming stripped 1 base from V and 6 bases from J, with 15 bases between. CDR3 DNA: TGTGCCAGCAGCTTAGTCGGGGGGCGCGTCGCTGAAGCTTTCTTT. Amino acid sequence: CASSLVGGRVAEAFF. The full variable domain, rest sourced from reference TRBV7-2 and TRBJ1-1, is GAGVSQSPSNKVTEKGKDVELRCDPISGHTALYWYRQSLGQGLEFLIYFQGNSAPDKSGLPSDRFSAERTGGSVSTLTIQRTQQEDSAVYLCASSLVGGRVAEAFFGQGTRLTVV.

The chain carries TRBV11-2 and TRBJ2-2; 7 bases agree with TRBD2. Germline V gene sequence: CDR1 SGHAT, CDR2 FQNNGV. CDR3 size: 16 residues. The ends lost 5 bases at V and 0 bases at J; junction bases unmatched: 6. The DNA of the CDR3 is TGTGCCAGCAGCCTCTTGGGGGGGGCGAACACCGGGGAGCTGTTTTTT. This sequence encodes CASSLLGGANTGELFF. Full variable domain (missing parts from reference TRBV11-2 and TRBJ2-2): EAGVAQSPRYKIIEKRQSVAFWCNPISGHATLYWYQQILGQGPKLLIQFQNNGVVDDSQLPKDRFSAERLKGVDSTLKIQPAKLEDSAVYLCASSLLGGANTGELFFGEGSRLTVL.

This sequence joins TRBV3-1 (or the pseudogene TRBV3-2) and TRBJ2-5; D unresolved. The CDR3 is made up of 11 amino acids. Trimming removed 3 bases from V and 5 bases from J, with 4 bases in between. Looked up from germline, CDR1 is LGHDT and CDR2 is YNNKEL (reference sequence). The CDR3 is CASSHPETQYF. The DNA for the CDR3 is TGTGCCAGCAGCCATCCTGAGACCCAGTACTTC.

The rearrangement links TRBV9 to TRBJ2-7; 9 bases are a match to TRBD1. V lost 0 bases and J lost 4; bases outside the gene matches: 5. Germline V gene sequence: CDR1 SGDLS, CDR2 YYNGEE. This CDR3 region has 15 residues. The CDR3 bases are TGTGCCAGCAGCGTAGATGGGACAGGGTGGTACGAGCAGTACTTC. Amino acid sequence: CASSVDGTGWYEQYF.

The V call is TRBV5-6, the J call TRBJ1-2, with D possibly matching TRBD1 (5 bases). With 3 bases removed from V and 7 bases from J, the gap between germline ends came to 16 bases. Germline V gives CDR1 SGHDT, CDR2 YYEEEE. There are 14 residues in the CDR3. The CDR3 DNA follows: TGTGCCAGCAGCTCCCTCGCCCCCGGGGGTGGCTACACCTTC. Its translation: CASSSLAPGGGYTF.

This chain joins TRBV7-3 and TRBJ1-2; D gene unclear. This CDR3 is built from 14 residues. Looked up from germline, CDR1 is SGHTA and CDR2 is FQGTGA. V lost 2 bases and J 2 bases, leaving 9 bases between the germline ends. The CDR3 loop is CASSLHTENYGYTF. The CDR3, as DNA: TGTGCCAGCAGCTTACACACCGAAAACTATGGCTACACCTTC.

V is TRBV11-2 and J is TRBJ2-3; 13 bases are shared with TRBD2. The CDR3 totals 16 residues. The ends lost 5 bases at V and 6 bases at J; junction bases unmatched: 8. Germline loops: CDR1 SGHAT, CDR2 FQNNGV. CDR3: CASSRRTSGSWDTQYF. CDR3 nucleotide sequence: TGTGCCAGCAGCCGTCGGACTAGCGGGAGTTGGGATACGCAGTATTTT.

In this sample, this clone turned up a few times. The chain is built from TRBV9 and TRBJ1-5; D not resolved. Germline V CDR1 and CDR2: SGDLS, YYNGEE. The CDR3 sequence is 12 residues long. Trimming cost V 0 bases and J 7 bases, with 5 bases left between them. In nucleotides, the CDR3 is TGTGCCAGCAGCGTAGTTAAACAGCCCCAGCATTTT. Its translation is CASSVVKQPQHF. The whole variable domain, remainder taken from reference TRBV9 and TRBJ1-5, is DSGVTQTPKHLITATGQRVTLRCSPRSGDLSVYWYQQSLDQGLQFLIQYYNGEERAKGNILERFSAQQFPDLHSELNLSSLELGDSALYFCASSVVKQPQHFGDGTRLSIL.

The chain combines TRBV5-5 with TRBJ2-3, with 7 bases fitting TRBD1. The CDR3 loop spans 15 amino acids. V gave up 4 bases and J gave up 2 bases; unmatched junction bases: 7. CDR1 and CDR2 (germline): SGHKS, YYEKEE (reference sequence). DNA for the CDR3: TGTGCCAGCAGCACCCGGGACAGCCACACAGATACGCAGTATTTT. Translation: CASSTRDSHTDTQYF.

This chain connects TRBV7-9 to TRBJ1-1; D is unresolved. The CDR3 consists of 14 residues. Germline CDR1 SEHNR, CDR2 FQNEAQ (reference sequence). V was clipped by 5 bases and J by 2 bases, with 12 bases between them. In DNA form, the CDR3 reads TGTGCCAGCAGCCCGACTCAGAGAAACACTGAAGCTTTCTTT. Protein product: CASSPTQRNTEAFF.

The chain has TRBV10-2 and TRBJ2-2; maybe TRBD2 (6 bases). Germline V gene lookup returns CDR1 WSHSY and CDR2 SAAADI. This CDR3 is built from 12 residues. V was clipped by 7 bases and J by 5 bases, with 8 bases between them. The CDR3 coding sequence is TGCGCCAGCACTGGGGGGACCGGGGAGCTGTTTTTT. Its protein product is CASTGGTGELFF.

This sequence joins TRBV5-1 and TRBJ2-3, with 7 bases lining up with TRBD1. V lost 7 bases, J lost 7 bases, and 6 bases stayed unmatched. This CDR3 is built from 12 residues. Germline V gene lookup returns CDR1 SGHRS and CDR2 YFSETQ. The CDR3 nucleotides are TGCGCCAGCGGGCAGACAGGGAATACGCAGTATTTT. Its translation is CASGQTGNTQYF.

This clone was detected a few times. The gene calls are TRBV6-2 or TRBV6-3 and TRBJ2-7; D is unclear. The CDR3 sequence is 15 residues long. V was shortened by 2 bases and J by 4 bases, with 15 bases between the two germline ends. CDR1 is MNHEY and CDR2 is SVGEGT in the germline V gene. The CDR3 here is CASSYGLAQPYEQYF. DNA for the CDR3: TGTGCCAGCAGTTACGGGCTTGCACAGCCATACGAGCAGTACTTC.

J is TRBJ2-7 and V is TRBV30; TRBD2 aligns across 12 bases. This CDR3 has 13 residues. CDR1 is GTSNPN, CDR2 SVGIG, per germline (reference sequence). V lost 3 bases to trimming and J lost 3 bases; unmatched junction nucleotides: 0. The CDR3 loop is CAWRLAGGYEQYF. The CDR3, as DNA: TGTGCCTGGAGACTAGCGGGAGGCTACGAGCAGTACTTC.

The V call is TRBV6-4, the J call TRBJ2-1; D is perhaps TRBD2 (5 bases). Trimming removed 0 bases at V and 5 bases at J, with 14 bases between. Germline-derived CDR1 and CDR2 are MRHNA and SNTAGT. The CDR3 sequence is 16 residues long. The CDR3 sequence is CASSDSGVGSDNEQFF. The CDR3 nucleotides read TGTGCCAGCAGTGACTCGGGAGTAGGCTCTGACAATGAGCAGTTCTTC.

J is TRBJ2-3 and V is TRBV5-1; TRBD2 matches at 10 bases. The V gene's germline CDR1 is SGHRS and CDR2 YFSETQ. The junction had 7 bases not matched to a gene; V was cut back by 0 bases and J by 6 bases. The CDR3 contains 16 residues. The CDR3 loop is CASSLGLAGEGDTQYF. The CDR3 DNA follows: TGCGCCAGCAGCTTGGGACTAGCGGGTGAGGGGGATACGCAGTATTTT.

A remark on this clone: The identical CDR3 is also encoded by other nucleotide sequences in the sample. The V gene is TRBV6-5, the J gene TRBJ2-3; 14 nucleotides match TRBD2. With 3 bases clipped from V and 4 bases from J, the junction kept 3 bases outside the gene matches. The CDR3 loop spans 16 amino acids. Germline loops: CDR1 MNHEY, CDR2 SVGAGI. This chain's CDR3 is CASSYTGLAGADTQYF. The CDR3 DNA reads as TGTGCCAGCAGTTATACGGGACTAGCGGGGGCAGATACGCAGTATTTT.

This chain links TRBV10-2 with TRBJ2-7; TRBD2 agrees at 9 bases. With 0 bases clipped from V and 7 bases from J, the junction kept 10 bases outside the gene matches. The CDR3 sequence is 16 residues long. CDR1 is WSHSY and CDR2 is SAAADI in the germline V gene. The CDR3, as DNA: TGCGCCAGCAGTGAGTCTTTCCTAGCGGGAAGTGCTGAGCAGTACTTC. Protein: CASSESFLAGSAEQYF.

The chain carries TRBV15 and TRBJ1-2; 8 bases line up with TRBD1. The length of the CDR3 is 16 residues. The V segment lost 4 bases and the J segment 4 bases; nucleotides outside the gene matches: 11. The germline V gene has CDR1 LNHNV and CDR2 YYDKDF (reference sequence). Here the CDR3 DNA reads TGTGCCACCAGCAAGGGACAGGCAGCGCATCTCTATGGCTACACCTTC. It codes for CATSKGQAAHLYGYTF.

V is TRBV5-1 and J is TRBJ2-7, with D uncertain. V dropped 0 bases and J dropped 5 bases, with 9 bases sitting between them. Germline CDR1 reads SGHRS; CDR2 reads YFSETQ. The CDR3 has 13 residues. The chain's CDR3 is CASSLGAPDEQYF. The CDR3 DNA follows: TGCGCCAGCAGCTTGGGGGCGCCTGACGAGCAGTACTTC.

This clone was seen more than once but under ten times. CDR3 in amino acids: CASSQVDTGNTEAFF. CDR3 sequence (DNA): TGTGCCAGCAGCCAAGTCGATACAGGGAACACTGAAGCTTTCTTT. The chain couples TRBV4-2 to TRBJ1-1; D possibly corresponds to TRBD1 (5 bases). Germline CDR1 is LGHNA and CDR2 is YNFKEQ. Trimming cost V 1 base and J 1 base, with 10 bases left between them. The CDR3 spans 15 residues.

The rearrangement joins TRBV12-3 or TRBV12-4 to TRBJ1-1, with D hard to call. This CDR3 has 13 amino acids. Trimming stripped 6 bases from V and 2 bases from J, with 10 bases between. CDR3 sequence: CASRFGVNTEAFF. CDR3 DNA: TGTGCCAGCAGATTCGGTGTAAACACTGAAGCTTTCTTT.

The chain joins TRBV7-3 to TRBJ2-1; tentative D call: TRBD2 (6 bases). Trimming removed 5 bases from V and 0 bases from J, with 14 bases in between. In germline, CDR1 is SGHTA, CDR2 FQGTGA. This CDR3 is 16 amino acids long. Written as DNA, the CDR3 is TGTGCCAGCAGCGTGCTAGCGCGAAACTCCTACAATGAGCAGTTCTTC. Translating gives CASSVLARNSYNEQFF. Full variable domain (outside the CDR3, taken from reference TRBV7-3 and TRBJ2-1): GAGVSQTPSNKVTEKGKYVELRCDPISGHTALYWYRQSLGQGPEFLIYFQGTGAADDSGLPNDRFFAVRPEGSVSTLKIQRTERGDSAVYLCASSVLARNSYNEQFFGPGTRLTVL.

This chain joins TRBV5-1 and TRBJ2-5; tentatively, D is TRBD2 (6 bases). Germline loops: CDR1 SGHRS, CDR2 YFSETQ. The germline V and J ends were trimmed by 1 base and 4 bases, with 14 bases remaining between them. This CDR3 spans 15 amino acids. The CDR3 is CASSLWAGGGETQYF. The CDR3 region has the DNA TGCGCCAGCAGCTTGTGGGCCGGGGGAGGAGAGACCCAGTACTTC. Together with reference TRBV5-1 and TRBJ2-5, the CDR3 gives the full variable domain: KAGVTQTPRYLIKTRGQQVTLSCSPISGHRSVSWYQQTPGQGLQFLFEYFSETQRNKGNFPGRFSGRQFSNSRSEMNVSTLELGDSALYLCASSLWAGGGETQYFGPGTRLLVL.

V usage is TRBV19 and J usage is TRBJ2-5; tentative D call: TRBD1 (6 bases). The germline V gene encodes CDR1 LNHDA and CDR2 SQIVND (reference sequence). The ends were cut back, 5 bases at V and 7 bases at J, with 14 bases in the middle. The CDR3 is 13 residues long. CDR3 coding DNA: TGTGCCAGTAGTGTTGGGGGCCCCGGGACCCAGTACTTC. Translation gives CASSVGGPGTQYF.

The rearrangement links TRBV7-6 to TRBJ2-5, with 7 bases lining up with TRBD1. V shed 2 bases and J 4 bases; nucleotides not matched to a gene: 16. Germline V lookup: CDR1 SGHVS, CDR2 FNYEAQ. This CDR3 is 18 amino acids long. This CDR3 reads CASSLRGGRGRYTETQYF. CDR3 sequence (DNA): TGTGCCAGCAGCTTAAGAGGAGGTAGGGGGCGGTACACAGAGACCCAGTACTTC. The entire variable domain, with the rest obtained from reference TRBV7-6 and TRBJ2-5, is as follows: GAGVSQSPRYKVTKRGQDVALRCDPISGHVSLYWYRQALGQGPEFLTYFNYEAQQDKSGLPNDRFSAERPEGSISTLTIQRTEQRDSAMYRCASSLRGGRGRYTETQYFGPGTRLLVL.

This chain links TRBV21-1 with TRBJ1-4. TRBV21-1 is a pseudogene locus. The CDR3 length is 13 residues. The CDR3 DNA is TGTGCCAGCCCGGACTTGATCCCTGAAAAACTGTTTTTT. It yields the protein CASPDLIPEKLFF.

V and J are TRBV29-1 and TRBJ1-2; no clear D. Trimming removed 8 bases at V and 0 bases at J, with 13 bases between. The CDR3 has 13 residues. Germline CDR1 and CDR2: SQVTM and ANQGSEA. Here the CDR3 reads CSHERLANYGYTF. The CDR3 DNA reads TGCAGCCACGAACGGCTAGCTAACTATGGCTACACCTTC.

This clone occurred once. V usage is TRBV4-2 and J usage is TRBJ1-4; weak D call: TRBD1 (5 bases). In germline, CDR1 is LGHNA, CDR2 YNFKEQ. Trimming cost V 3 bases and J 1 base, with 12 bases left between them. The CDR3 loop spans 16 amino acids. This CDR3 reads CASSHPSGGTNEKLFF. The CDR3 DNA is TGTGCCAGCAGCCACCCATCGGGGGGAACTAATGAAAAACTGTTTTTT.

V and J are TRBV20-1 and TRBJ1-6, with 8 bases that match TRBD1. The CDR3 covers 14 residues. Germline values: CDR1 DFQATT, CDR2 SNEGSKA (reference sequence). The V segment lost 3 bases and the J segment 7 bases; nucleotides outside the gene matches: 5. In DNA form, the CDR3 reads TGCAGTGCTAGTCTCCGGGACAGGAATTCACCCCTCCACTTT. Protein: CSASLRDRNSPLHF.